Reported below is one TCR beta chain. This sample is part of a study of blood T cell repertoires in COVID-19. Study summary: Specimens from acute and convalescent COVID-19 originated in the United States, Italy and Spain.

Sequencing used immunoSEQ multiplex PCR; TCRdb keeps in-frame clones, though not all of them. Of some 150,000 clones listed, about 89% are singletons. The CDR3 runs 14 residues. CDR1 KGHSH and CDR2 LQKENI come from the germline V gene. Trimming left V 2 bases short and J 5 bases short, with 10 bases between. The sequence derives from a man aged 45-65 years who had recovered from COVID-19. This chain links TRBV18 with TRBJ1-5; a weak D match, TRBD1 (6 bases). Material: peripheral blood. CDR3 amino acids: CASSPTGPYQPQHF. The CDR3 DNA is TGTGCCAGCTCACCAACAGGGCCATATCAGCCCCAGCATTTT.